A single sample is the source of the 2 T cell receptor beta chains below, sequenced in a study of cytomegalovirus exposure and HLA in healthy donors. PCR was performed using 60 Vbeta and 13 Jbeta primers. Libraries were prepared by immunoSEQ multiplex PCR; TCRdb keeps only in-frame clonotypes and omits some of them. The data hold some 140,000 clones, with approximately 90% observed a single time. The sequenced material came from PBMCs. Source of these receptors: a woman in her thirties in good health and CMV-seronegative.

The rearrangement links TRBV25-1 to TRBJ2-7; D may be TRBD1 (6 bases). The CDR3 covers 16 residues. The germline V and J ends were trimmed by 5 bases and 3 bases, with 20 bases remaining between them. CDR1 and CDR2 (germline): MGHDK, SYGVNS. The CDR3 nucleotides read TGTGCCAGCAGTCTCAAGGGGACAAGGGAGTTCTACGAGCAGTACTTC. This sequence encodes CASSLKGTREFYEQYF.

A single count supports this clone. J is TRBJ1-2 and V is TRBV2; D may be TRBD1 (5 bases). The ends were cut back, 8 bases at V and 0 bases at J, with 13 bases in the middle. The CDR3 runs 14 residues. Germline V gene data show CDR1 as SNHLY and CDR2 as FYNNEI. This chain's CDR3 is CASVAGRTNYGYTF. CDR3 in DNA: TGTGCCAGCGTAGCGGGGCGAACTAACTATGGCTACACCTTC.